This T cell receptor (beta chain) was captured by sequencing in a study of T cell responses to AZD1222 COVID-19 vaccine. CDR1 and CDR2 (germline): MDHEN, SYDVKM. V was shortened by 4 bases and J by 0 bases, with 7 bases between the two germline ends. This CDR3 comprises 15 residues. Only in-frame clones appear in the TCRdb table, and some are missing; sequencing was by immunoSEQ multiplex PCR. The table shows about 50,000 clones, with 85% to 90% occurring only once. The clonotype was recovered from an adult in good health. The material was peripheral blood, obtained on day 0 of MenACWY control vaccination. V is TRBV28 and J is TRBJ2-6; D ambiguous. The CDR3 coding sequence is TGTGCCAGCAGTTATTTGCTCTCTGGGGCCAACGTCCTGACTTTC. It codes for CASSYLLSGANVLTF.